This TCR beta chain originates from a study of memory CD4+ T cells and cytomegalovirus serostatus. This clone was found a few times. Single viable CD3+CD4+CD8-CD45RO+ cells were sorted as the memory CD4+ T cells. Positive selection with CD4 microbeads enriched total CD4+ T cells. Only in-frame clones appear in the TCRdb table, and some are missing; sequencing was by immunoSEQ multiplex PCR. This sample carries about 62,000 clones, 76% of them seen once, and the ten largest clones take approximately 4.8%. The sequencing input was memory CD4+ T cells from blood. This clonotype originated in an adult in good health and CMV-seropositive.

The CDR3 sequence is CSGKAGGGSEAFF. CDR3 in DNA: TGCAGCGGGAAGGCAGGGGGCGGCTCCGAAGCTTTCTTT. This rearrangement joins TRBV29-1 to TRBJ1-1; 8 nucleotides line up with TRBD1. Germline assignment: CDR1 SQVTM and CDR2 ANQGSEA. The CDR3 consists of 13 residues. V lost 7 bases and J lost 8; bases outside the gene matches: 12. Variable domain in full (rest from reference TRBV29-1 and TRBJ1-1): SAVISQKPSRDICQRGTSLTIQCQVDSQVTMMFWYRQQPGQSLTLIATANQGSEATYESGFVIDKFPISRPNLTFSTLTVSNMSPEDSSIYLCSGKAGGGSEAFFGQGTRLTVV.